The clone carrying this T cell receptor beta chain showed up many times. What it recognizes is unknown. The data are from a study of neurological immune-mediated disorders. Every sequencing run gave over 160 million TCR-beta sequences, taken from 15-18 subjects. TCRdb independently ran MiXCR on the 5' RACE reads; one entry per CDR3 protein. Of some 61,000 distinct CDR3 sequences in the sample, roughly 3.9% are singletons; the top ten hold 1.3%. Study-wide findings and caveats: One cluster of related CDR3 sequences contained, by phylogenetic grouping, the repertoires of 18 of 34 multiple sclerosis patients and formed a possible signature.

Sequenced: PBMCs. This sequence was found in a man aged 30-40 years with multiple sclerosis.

Here the CDR3 reads CASSHRDKNTEAFF. The CDR3 DNA is TGCGCCAGCAGCCACCGGGATAAAAACACTGAAGCTTTCTTT. The chain employs TRBV5-1 and TRBJ1-1; D uncertain. The CDR3 has 14 amino acids. V lost 4 bases to trimming and J lost 2 bases, with 12 bases between them. CDR1 SGHRS and CDR2 YFSETQ come from the germline V gene.